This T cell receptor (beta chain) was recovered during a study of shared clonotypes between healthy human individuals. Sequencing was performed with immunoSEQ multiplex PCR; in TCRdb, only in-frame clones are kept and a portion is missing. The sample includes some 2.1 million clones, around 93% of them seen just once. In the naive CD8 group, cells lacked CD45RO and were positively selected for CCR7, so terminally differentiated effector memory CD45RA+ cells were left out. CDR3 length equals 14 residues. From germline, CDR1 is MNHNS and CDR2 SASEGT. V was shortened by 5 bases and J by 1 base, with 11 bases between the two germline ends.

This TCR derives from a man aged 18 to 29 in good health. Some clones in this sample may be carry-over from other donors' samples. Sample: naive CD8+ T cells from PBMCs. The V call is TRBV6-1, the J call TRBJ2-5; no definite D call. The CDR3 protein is CASSWDHIQETQYF. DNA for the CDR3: TGTGCCAGCAGTTGGGATCACATCCAAGAGACCCAGTACTTC.